These 28 T cell receptor beta chains were sequenced from one sample in a study of T cell responses to AZD1222 COVID-19 vaccine. Assay: immunoSEQ multiplex PCR; the TCRdb copy retains only in-frame clones and omits some. In the table there are 150,000 or so clones, about 89% of which are singletons. The input for sequencing was peripheral blood, taken on day 0 of AZD1222 vaccination. These receptors all stem from an adult in good health.

The chain employs TRBV10-3 and TRBJ2-5, with 8 bases identical to TRBD2. The CDR3 runs 16 residues. V lost 2 bases, J lost 5 bases, and 10 bases stayed unmatched. Per germline, CDR1 ENHRY and CDR2 SYGVKD. CDR3 in amino acids: CAISEARGGFRETQYF. CDR3 nucleotides: TGTGCCATCAGTGAGGCTCGGGGGGGGTTTCGGGAGACCCAGTACTTC.

This clone has just one count. The chain couples TRBV6-6 to TRBJ1-2; no clear D. This CDR3 is 15 amino acids long. The V and J ends lost 2 bases and 6 bases respectively, with 16 bases between them. Germline CDR1 is MNHNY and CDR2 is SVGAGI (reference sequence). The CDR3 nucleotides read TGTGCCAGCAGTTACATGGGTCTGGGGTCAGATGGCTACACCTTC. Translating gives CASSYMGLGSDGYTF.

J is TRBJ2-5 and V is TRBV11-2; 8 nucleotides line up with TRBD2. Germline V gene sequence: CDR1 SGHAT, CDR2 FQNNGV. The junction had 11 bases not matched to a gene; V was cut back by 6 bases and J by 5 bases. The CDR3 runs to 15 residues. In DNA form, the CDR3 reads TGTGCCAGCAGTCCCGTGGGACTAGGGGGGGAGACCCAGTACTTC. The encoded protein is CASSPVGLGGETQYF.

This chain joins TRBV7-9 and TRBJ2-2, with D possibly TRBD1 on 5 matching bases. The germline V gene encodes CDR1 SEHNR and CDR2 FQNEAQ (reference sequence). The V gene lost 5 bases and the J gene lost 5 bases, with 9 bases spanning the gap. CDR3 length equals 13 residues. CDR3 amino acids: CASSEGVTGELFF. The CDR3 DNA is TGTGCCAGCAGCGAAGGGGTAACCGGGGAGCTGTTTTTT.

This chain joins TRBV30 and TRBJ1-5; D call uncertain. V lost 1 base, J lost 1 base, and 11 bases lay in between. CDR1 GTSNPN and CDR2 SVGIG come from the germline V gene (reference sequence). This CDR3 is 15 amino acids long. For the CDR3, the DNA is TGTGCCTGGAGTGCTGGGATTTGGAGCAATCAGCCCCAGCATTTT. Its translation: CAWSAGIWSNQPQHF.

In DNA, the CDR3 is TGTGCCATCAGGGGGGAAGGGGACAATCAGCCCCAGCATTTT. This encodes CAIRGEGDNQPQHF. The chain links TRBV10-3 to TRBJ1-5, with D possibly matching TRBD1 (5 bases). The germline V and J ends were trimmed by 6 bases and 3 bases, with 12 bases remaining between them. Germline CDR1 reads ENHRY; CDR2 reads SYGVKD. The CDR3 has 14 residues.

This rearrangement joins TRBV6-2 or TRBV6-3 to TRBJ1-2; 7 positions agree with TRBD1. The V segment lost 3 bases and the J segment 7 bases; nucleotides outside the gene matches: 8. CDR1 MNHEY and CDR2 SVGEGT come from the germline V gene. The CDR3 contains 14 residues. The CDR3 DNA reads as TGTGCCAGCAGTTATCGACAGGGAAGGACTGGCTACACCTTC. Amino acids: CASSYRQGRTGYTF.

The CDR3 is CASSIGLAGVGEQYF. In DNA, the CDR3 is TGTGCCAGCAGCATAGGACTAGCGGGAGTCGGCGAGCAGTACTTC. J is TRBJ2-7 and V is TRBV11-3; 13 bases fit TRBD2. CDR3 length: 15 amino acids. The V and J ends lost 5 bases and 6 bases, in that order; junction bases with no gene match: 7. Per germline, CDR1 SGHNT and CDR2 YENEEA.

The J gene is TRBJ1-2, the V gene TRBV30; 7 positions agree with TRBD1. V trimming: 4 bases; J trimming: 3 bases; junction bases outside the gene matches: 5. CDR3 size: 13 residues. Germline values: CDR1 GTSNPN, CDR2 SVGIG (reference sequence). Here the CDR3 DNA reads TGTGCCTGGAAAAGGGGGCTCGACTATGGCTACACCTTC. It specifies CAWKRGLDYGYTF. The full variable domain, completed using reference TRBV30 and TRBJ1-2, is SQTIHQWPATLVQPVGSPLSLECTVEGTSNPNLYWYRQAAGRGLQLLFYSVGIGQISSEVPQNLSASRPQDRQFILSSKKLLLSDSGFYLCAWKRGLDYGYTFGSGTRLTVV.

CDR3 region: CASSPRPRGREERSEQFF. CDR3 DNA: TGTGCCAGCTCACCACGACCCAGGGGGCGTGAGGAAAGGAGTGAGCAGTTCTTC. The rearrangement joins TRBV18 to TRBJ2-1, with TRBD1 identical over 8 bases. The CDR3 loop spans 18 amino acids. V was clipped by 1 base and J by 9 bases; unmatched bases: 17. From germline, CDR1 is KGHSH and CDR2 LQKENI.

The rearrangement links TRBV28 to TRBJ1-2, with D unresolved. Germline CDR1 MDHEN, CDR2 SYDVKM. CDR3 length: 14 residues. CDR3 coding DNA: TGTCTTACCTCCGGCCCTATGGGAAACTATGGCTACACCTTC. Its translation: CLTSGPMGNYGYTF.

The CDR3 spells CASSLAAGASSSTDTQYF. CDR3 sequence (DNA): TGCGCCAGCAGCTTGGCGGCGGGAGCGAGTTCTAGCACAGATACGCAGTATTTT. V usage is TRBV5-1 and J usage is TRBJ2-3; the match to TRBD2 covers 7 bases. J gave up 0 bases and V 0 bases, and 10 bases lay outside the gene matches. Germline V gene data show CDR1 as SGHRS and CDR2 as YFSETQ. The CDR3 is 18 amino acids.

This clone was seen just once. The chain links TRBV6-5 to TRBJ1-6, with unresolved D. The CDR3 extends over 15 amino acids. CDR1 MNHEY and CDR2 SVGAGI come from the germline V gene. The germline V and J ends were trimmed by 5 bases and 1 base, with 9 bases remaining between them. The CDR3 DNA sequence: TGTGCCAGCAGTCCCGACGGGTCCTATAATTCACCCCTCCACTTT. Protein product: CASSPDGSYNSPLHF.

The chain links TRBV6-5 to TRBJ2-2, with TRBD2 identical over 9 bases. Germline V CDR1 and CDR2: MNHEY, SVGAGI. J gave up 6 bases and V 2 bases, and 4 bases lay outside the gene matches. The CDR3 has 15 amino acids. DNA of the CDR3: TGTGCCAGCAGTTACCTGCGGGGGGGTCCCGGGGAGCTGTTTTTT. This gives the protein CASSYLRGGPGELFF.

The V and J genes are TRBV15 and TRBJ1-6; the D gene is possibly TRBD1 (6 bases). This CDR3 is built from 17 residues. The germline gives CDR1 LNHNV, CDR2 YYDKDF (reference sequence). Trimming shortened V by 8 bases and J by 1 base, and 18 bases separated the two germline ends. CDR3 loop: CATEAGQGMSYNSPLHF. As DNA, the CDR3 is TGTGCCACCGAAGCGGGCCAGGGGATGTCCTATAATTCACCCCTCCACTTT.

This rearrangement joins TRBV2 to TRBJ1-5; maybe TRBD1 (6 bases). Germline V gene sequence: CDR1 SNHLY, CDR2 FYNNEI. The CDR3 sequence is 14 residues long. V was shortened by 6 bases and J by 2 bases, with 11 bases between the two germline ends. CDR3 DNA: TGTGCCAGCAGGGAGAACAGGGGCAATCAGCCCCAGCATTTT. Its protein product is CASRENRGNQPQHF.

The chain has TRBV7-8 and TRBJ1-3; 9 nucleotides agree with TRBD1. The V segment lost 2 bases and the J segment 0 bases; nucleotides outside the gene matches: 17. The CDR3 extends over 21 amino acids. Germline V gene lookup returns CDR1 SGHVS and CDR2 FQNEAQ. The CDR3 coding sequence is TGTGCCAGCAGCTTAAGGAGTGCCGGGACAGGGTTTACCCCCTCTGGAAACACCATATATTTT. The encoded protein is CASSLRSAGTGFTPSGNTIYF.

V usage is TRBV28 and J usage is TRBJ2-7; D ambiguous. Germline V lookup: CDR1 MDHEN, CDR2 SYDVKM. Between the trimmed V and J ends, which lost 2 bases and 0 bases, there was a span of 8 bases. The CDR3 runs 14 residues. In DNA form, the CDR3 reads TGTGCCAGCAGTTTAGCGGTTAGCTCCTACGAGCAGTACTTC. Its translation is CASSLAVSSYEQYF.

V usage is TRBV6-5 and J usage is TRBJ2-1, with D maybe TRBD1 (5 bases). CDR1 MNHEY and CDR2 SVGAGI come from the germline V gene. Trimming took 1 base from V and 5 from J, leaving 15 bases between them. CDR3 length equals 16 residues. In DNA, the CDR3 is TGTGCCAGCAGTTACTTGGGGCAGGTAAAGAACAATGAGCAGTTCTTC. Translating gives CASSYLGQVKNNEQFF.

The table lists this clone with a few counts. The gene calls are TRBV5-4 and TRBJ2-3, with TRBD2 identical over 8 bases. This CDR3 contains 15 residues. V dropped 4 bases and J dropped 6; count of bases not matched to a gene: 10. CDR1 is SGHNT, CDR2 YYREEE, per germline (reference sequence). CDR3: CASSTKAGVGDTQYF. The CDR3 nucleotides read TGTGCCAGCAGCACAAAAGCGGGAGTTGGGGATACGCAGTATTTT.

This rearrangement joins TRBV29-1 to TRBJ1-1; 10 bases fit TRBD1. Germline V CDR1 and CDR2: SQVTM, ANQGSEA. CDR3 length: 13 amino acids. Trimming took 8 bases from V and 5 from J; bases not matched to a gene: 8. CDR3 region: CSTRQGASTEAFF. For the CDR3, the DNA is TGCAGCACACGACAGGGGGCGAGTACTGAAGCTTTCTTT.

The sample holds one count of this clone. The V gene is TRBV10-1, the J gene TRBJ2-2; the D gene is possibly TRBD2 (6 bases). The ends were cut back, 9 bases at V and 4 bases at J, with 15 bases in the middle. The germline gives CDR1 WNHNN, CDR2 SYGVQD (reference sequence). The CDR3 is 14 residues long. CDR3 coding DNA: TGCGCCAGTCGGGACTCCTCATCCACCGGGGAGCTGTTTTTT. The encoded protein is CASRDSSSTGELFF.

V is TRBV5-1 and J is TRBJ1-1, with D maybe TRBD1 (5 bases). The V gene's germline CDR1 is SGHRS and CDR2 YFSETQ. Trimming removed 1 base at V and 2 bases at J, with 12 bases between. CDR3 length: 15 residues. This CDR3 reads CASSLPPTVNTEAFF. Written as DNA, the CDR3 is TGCGCCAGCAGCTTGCCCCCGACAGTTAACACTGAAGCTTTCTTT. Drawing the rest from reference TRBV5-1 and TRBJ1-1, the complete variable domain is KAGVTQTPRYLIKTRGQQVTLSCSPISGHRSVSWYQQTPGQGLQFLFEYFSETQRNKGNFPGRFSGRQFSNSRSEMNVSTLELGDSALYLCASSLPPTVNTEAFFGQGTRLTVV.

In this sample, this clone turned up once. This chain connects TRBV9 to TRBJ1-4, with TRBD1 as a possible D gene (6 bases). V lost 2 bases and J 8 bases, leaving 16 bases between the germline ends. The V gene's germline CDR1 is SGDLS and CDR2 YYNGEE. The CDR3 is made up of 15 amino acids. CDR3 protein: CASSVSTLGGEKLFF. CDR3 DNA: TGTGCCAGCAGCGTCTCTACTCTGGGGGGCGAAAAACTGTTTTTT.

The gene calls are TRBV9 and TRBJ1-3; no clear D gene. V lost 4 bases and J lost 0, with 17 bases in between. CDR1 and CDR2 (germline): SGDLS, YYNGEE. CDR3 length equals 17 residues. DNA for the CDR3: TGTGCCAGCAGCCACTCTCAGTTCGGGGACTCTGGAAACACCATATATTTT. Amino acids: CASSHSQFGDSGNTIYF.

This chain connects TRBV11-1 to TRBJ2-5; D is unclear. This CDR3 is built from 16 residues. Germline CDR1 and CDR2: SGHAT and FQDESV (reference sequence). The ends were cut back, 2 bases at V and 5 bases at J, with 18 bases in the middle. CDR3 region: CASSLSRNTLRETQYF. In DNA, the CDR3 is TGTGCCAGCAGCTTATCCCGAAACACGTTGAGGGAGACCCAGTACTTC.

This sequence joins TRBV5-4 and TRBJ1-1, with 8 bases that match TRBD1. There are 16 residues in the CDR3. Germline V gives CDR1 SGHNT, CDR2 YYREEE (reference sequence). J lost 1 base, V lost 4 bases, and 9 bases had no gene match. CDR3: CASSPGLGQENTEAFF. CDR3 nucleotide sequence: TGTGCCAGCAGCCCAGGCCTGGGACAGGAGAACACTGAAGCTTTCTTT.

The rearrangement links TRBV2 to TRBJ1-5; 9 nucleotides agree with TRBD1. CDR3 length: 16 residues. Germline trimming cut 5 bases from V and 5 bases from J; bases unmatched to any gene: 10. The germline V gene encodes CDR1 SNHLY and CDR2 FYNNEI. Here the CDR3 reads CASSQLRDRADQPQHF. The CDR3 DNA sequence: TGTGCCAGCAGTCAACTCCGGGACAGGGCGGATCAGCCCCAGCATTTT. Drawing the rest from reference TRBV2 and TRBJ1-5, the complete variable domain is EPEVTQTPSHQVTQMGQEVILRCVPISNHLYFYWYRQILGQKVEFLVSFYNNEISEKSEIFDDQFSVERPDGSNFTLKIRSTKLEDSAMYFCASSQLRDRADQPQHFGDGTRLSIL.